This TCR beta chain is from a study of T cell changes during pregnancy in multiple sclerosis. Sequencing used immunoSEQ multiplex PCR; TCRdb keeps in-frame clones, though not all of them. The table lists tens of thousands of clones, approximately 90% of them singletons, with approximately 0.68% in the top ten. This sample comprised CD4+ T cells from peripheral blood mononuclear cells, obtained after pregnancy. The TCR comes from a female donor in good health, enrolled as a control in a pregnancy study.

CDR3 protein: CASSLSAGNTGELFF. Here the CDR3 DNA reads TGCGCCAGCAGCTTGTCGGCGGGGAACACCGGGGAGCTGTTTTTT. V usage is TRBV5-1 and J usage is TRBJ2-2, with a possible D match to TRBD2 (5 bases). The V gene's germline CDR1 is SGHRS and CDR2 YFSETQ. CDR3 size: 15 residues. V lost 1 base, J lost 1 base, and 8 bases lay in between. Complete variable domain (other parts from reference TRBV5-1 and TRBJ2-2): KAGVTQTPRYLIKTRGQQVTLSCSPISGHRSVSWYQQTPGQGLQFLFEYFSETQRNKGNFPGRFSGRQFSNSRSEMNVSTLELGDSALYLCASSLSAGNTGELFFGEGSRLTVL.